The rows below give T cell receptor beta chains drawn from one sample of a study of T cells in pancreatic ductal adenocarcinoma. Clones were read by immunoSEQ multiplex PCR, and TCRdb kept only the in-frame ones, dropping some. This sample has under 30,000 clones, with 85% to 95% found just once. The source material was PBMCs. The receptors derive from a human donor with pancreatic ductal adenocarcinoma. The CDR3 runs from the conserved cysteine through the conserved F or W. A D gene is named only where the DNA matches it firmly. Part of the rows lack a size; the others show once, few, many or a class for expanded clones.

>TRBJ1-5|-|-|TRBV27
CASGYRGSRNQPQHF
TGTGCCAGCGGGTACCGGGGCAGTCGCAATCAGCCCCAGCATTTT
>TRBJ2-2|TRBD1|-|TRBV11-3
CASSREQGYTGELFF
TGTGCCAGCAGTCGCGAACAGGGGTACACCGGGGAGCTGTTTTTT
>TRBJ2-1|-|-|TRBV23-1
CASSCAIYNEQFF
TGCGCCAGCAGCTGTGCTATTTACAATGAGCAGTTCTTC
>TRBJ1-2|-|medium-sized|TRBV2
CASKWAGNYGYTF
TGTGCCAGCAAGTGGGCAGGGAACTATGGCTACACCTTC
>TRBJ1-2|TRBD1|-|TRBV6-5
CASTLDRALGYTF
TGTGCCAGCACCCTGGACAGGGCTTTAGGCTACACCTTC
>TRBJ1-1|-|-|TRBV7-6
CASSLVGEATEAFF
TGTGCCAGCAGCTTAGTCGGGGAGGCGACTGAAGCTTTCTTT
>TRBJ2-3|-|-|TRBV4-3
CASSQRQFGTDTQYF
TGCGCCAGCAGCCAACGGCAGTTCGGAACAGATACGCAGTATTTT
>TRBJ1-2|-|-|TRBV4-3
CASSQDPRGGYGYTF
TGCGCCAGCAGCCAAGATCCCAGGGGAGGGTATGGCTACACCTTC
>TRBJ1-2|-|-|TRBV14
CASSQYGGNYGYTF
TGTGCCAGCAGCCAATATGGGGGGAACTATGGCTACACCTTC
>TRBJ2-7|TRBD1|once|TRBV6-1
CASRDSGQGHEQYF
TGTGCCAGCAGGGATTCGGGACAGGGGCACGAGCAGTACTTC
>TRBJ1-4|-|medium-sized|TRBV11-2
CASSLNPATEGSEKLFF
TGTGCCAGCAGCCTAAACCCCGCGACAGAAGGGAGTGAAAAACTGTTTTTT
>TRBJ2-2|-|-|TRBV5-1
CASSLEIRRRSNTGELFF
TGCGCCAGCAGCTTGGAAATTAGGAGGCGATCTAACACCGGGGAGCTGTTTTTT
>TRBJ2-5|-|-|TRBV11-2
CASSLAQETQYF
TGTGCCAGCAGCTTAGCCCAAGAGACCCAGTACTTC
>TRBJ1-1|TRBD1|-|TRBV4-1
CATKGQGNTEAFF
TGCGCCACCAAGGGACAGGGGAACACTGAAGCTTTCTTT
>TRBJ2-5|-|-|TRBV30
CAWTLGVGAQETQYF
TGTGCCTGGACCCTAGGGGTGGGGGCCCAAGAGACCCAGTACTTC
>TRBJ2-1|TRBD2|-|TRBV5-6
CASSLGGSHEQFF
TGTGCCAGCAGCTTGGGCGGGAGCCATGAGCAGTTCTTC
>TRBJ2-2|TRBD1|-|TRBV7-8
CASIPGQASGELFF
TGTGCCAGCATCCCGGGACAGGCCTCCGGGGAGCTGTTTTTT
>TRBJ1-5|-|-|TRBV6-6
CASSPDRINQPQHF
TGTGCCAGCAGTCCCGACAGGATCAATCAGCCCCAGCATTTT
>TRBJ1-4|TRBD1|-|TRBV11-2
CASRSFRGSNEKLFF
TGTGCCAGCAGATCCTTCAGGGGGTCTAATGAAAAACTGTTTTTT
>TRBJ2-5|-|-|TRBV5-4
CASSFQLQETQYF
TGTGCCAGCAGCTTTCAGCTCCAAGAGACCCAGTACTTC
>TRBJ2-7|-|few|TRBV11-2
CASSAYYEQYF
TGTGCCAGCAGCGCTTACTACGAGCAGTACTTC
>TRBJ2-2|TRBD1|-|TRBV7-2
CASRSGQGWSGELFF
TGTGCCAGCAGATCAGGACAGGGGTGGTCCGGGGAGCTGTTTTTT
>TRBJ2-7|-|-|TRBV5-4
CASSFQGYEQYF
TGTGCCAGCAGCTTCCAGGGTTACGAGCAGTACTTC
>TRBJ1-4|-|-|TRBV11-2
CASSNGAGEKLFF
TGTGCCAGCAGCAACGGGGCGGGAGAAAAACTGTTTTTT
>TRBJ2-1|-|-|TRBV30
CAWNPGTYNEQFF
TGTGCCTGGAATCCGGGAACCTACAATGAGCAGTTCTTC
>TRBJ2-1|TRBD2|once|TRBV5-1
CASSRADSGTSGRFEQFF
TGCGCCAGCAGCCGCGCAGACTCCGGGACTAGCGGGAGGTTTGAGCAGTTCTTC
>TRBJ2-7|-|-|TRBV5-6
CASSYLPGESYEQYF
TGTGCCAGCAGCTACCTCCCGGGGGAGTCCTACGAGCAGTACTTC
>TRBJ2-5|-|once|TRBV6-5
CASSSSAVQETQYF
TGTGCCAGCAGTTCCTCGGCGGTCCAAGAGACCCAGTACTTC
>TRBJ2-3|-|-|TRBV9
CASSVATGAYTDTQYF
TGTGCCAGCAGCGTAGCTACGGGAGCTTACACAGATACGCAGTATTTT
>TRBJ2-7|TRBD2|once|TRBV5-4
CASSFLTSGRTREQYF
TGTGCCAGCAGCTTTCTTACTAGCGGGAGAACGAGGGAGCAGTACTTC
>TRBJ1-4|TRBD1|-|TRBV20-1
CSANHPGQPF
TGCAGTGCTAACCACCCGGGACAGCCTTTT
>TRBJ2-3|TRBD2|-|TRBV5-6
CASSSPAGTSGTQYF
TGTGCCAGCAGCTCCCCAGCGGGAACGTCGGGAACGCAGTATTTT
>TRBJ1-2|-|-|TRBV5-1
CASSSTANYGYTF
TGCGCCAGCAGCTCGACAGCTAACTATGGCTACACCTTC
>TRBJ2-3|TRBD2|-|TRBV10-3
CATLGLGGTDTQYF
TGTGCCACCCTTGGACTAGGAGGCACAGATACGCAGTATTTT
>TRBJ1-5|-|few|TRBV6-6
CASSYSGANQPQHF
TGTGCCAGCAGTTACTCAGGGGCTAATCAGCCCCAGCATTTT
>TRBJ1-1|-|-|TRBV19
CASSTGPNTEAFF
TGTGCCAGTAGTACGGGACCTAACACTGAAGCTTTCTTT
>TRBJ2-1|-|few|TRBV2
CASSLGEQFF
TGTGCCAGCAGTCTAGGAGAGCAGTTCTTC